This T cell receptor (beta chain) appears in the sequencing data of a study of neurological immune-mediated disorders. TCRdb recomputed calls from the 5' RACE reads with MiXCR, one row per CDR3 protein. The sample has 40,000 to 60,000 distinct CDR3 sequences, around 3.3% seen once. Germline V CDR1 and CDR2: SGHTA, FQGTGA. V was pared by 4 bases and J by 6 bases, with 24 bases between. CDR3 length: 17 amino acids. This clonotype was detected many times. The chain recombines TRBV7-3 with TRBJ1-1; possible D gene TRBD1, 6 bases. What was sequenced was PBMCs. The TCR sequence derives from a man aged 35 to 55 with multiple sclerosis. The CDR3 DNA sequence: TGTGCCAGCAGCTCCTCCCGGGGAGGGGGAGTAGGGGCTGAAGCTTTCTTT. This codes for CASSSSRGGGVGAEAFF.